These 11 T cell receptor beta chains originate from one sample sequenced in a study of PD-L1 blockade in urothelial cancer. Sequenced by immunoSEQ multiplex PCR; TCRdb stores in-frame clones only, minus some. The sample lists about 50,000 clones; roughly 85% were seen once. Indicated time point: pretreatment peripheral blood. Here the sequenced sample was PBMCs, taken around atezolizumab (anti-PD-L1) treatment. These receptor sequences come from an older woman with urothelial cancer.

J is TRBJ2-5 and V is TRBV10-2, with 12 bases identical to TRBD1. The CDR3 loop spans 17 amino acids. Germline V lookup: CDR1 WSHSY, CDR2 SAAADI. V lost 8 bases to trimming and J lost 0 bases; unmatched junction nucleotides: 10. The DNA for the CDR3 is TGCGCCAGCTTTCCGGGACAGGGGGCCGGGTACCAAGAGACCCAGTACTTC. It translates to CASFPGQGAGYQETQYF.

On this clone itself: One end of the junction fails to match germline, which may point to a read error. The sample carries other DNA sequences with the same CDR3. Here the CDR3 DNA reads TGTGCCAGCAGTTTTGTGGACAGCAACTATGGCTACACTTTC. Translated, it gives CASSFVDSNYGYTF. This chain joins TRBV6-1 and TRBJ1-2; maybe TRBD1 (6 bases). The CDR3 totals 14 residues. CDR1 is MNHNS and CDR2 is SASEGT in the germline V gene.

In DNA form, the CDR3 reads TGTGCCAGCTCACCACTCGGACAGGGTAGTCCCGGGGAGCTGTTTTTT. Translated, it gives CASSPLGQGSPGELFF. The chain uses TRBV18 and TRBJ2-2; 8 bases align to TRBD1. Germline CDR1 is KGHSH and CDR2 is LQKENI. The CDR3 is made up of 16 amino acids. V dropped 1 base and J dropped 6; count of bases not matched to a gene: 7.

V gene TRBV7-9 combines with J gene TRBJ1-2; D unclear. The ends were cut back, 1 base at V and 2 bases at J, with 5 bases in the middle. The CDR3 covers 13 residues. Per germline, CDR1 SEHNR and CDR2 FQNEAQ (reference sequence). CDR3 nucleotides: TGTGCCAGCAGCTTAGGAGCAAACTATGGCTACACCTTC. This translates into CASSLGANYGYTF.

CDR3 protein: CASSPRGLAQETQYF. Written as DNA, the CDR3 is TGTGCCAGCTCACCAAGGGGACTGGCCCAAGAGACCCAGTACTTC. The V call is TRBV18, the J call TRBJ2-5, with D tentatively TRBD2 (6 bases). The germline CDR1 and CDR2 sequences are KGHSH and LQKENI. This CDR3 has 15 amino acids. V was clipped by 2 bases and J by 1 base, with 11 bases between them.

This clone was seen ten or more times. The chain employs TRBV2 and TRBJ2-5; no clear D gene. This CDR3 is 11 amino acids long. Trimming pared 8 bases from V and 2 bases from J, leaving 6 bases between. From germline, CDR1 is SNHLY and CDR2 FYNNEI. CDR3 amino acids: CASAVQETQYF. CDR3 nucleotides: TGTGCCAGCGCAGTTCAAGAGACCCAGTACTTC.

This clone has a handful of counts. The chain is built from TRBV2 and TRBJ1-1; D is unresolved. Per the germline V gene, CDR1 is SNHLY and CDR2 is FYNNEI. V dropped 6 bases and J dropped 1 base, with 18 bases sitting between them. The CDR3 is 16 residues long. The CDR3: CASRRGGQGWNTEAFF. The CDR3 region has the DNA TGTGCCAGCAGAAGAGGAGGCCAAGGCTGGAACACTGAAGCTTTCTTT.

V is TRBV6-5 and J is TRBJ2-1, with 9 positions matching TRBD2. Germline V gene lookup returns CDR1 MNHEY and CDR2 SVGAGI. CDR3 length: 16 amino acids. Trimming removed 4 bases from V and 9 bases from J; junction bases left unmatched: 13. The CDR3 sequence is CASSSIGTSFQGEQFF. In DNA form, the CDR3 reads TGTGCCAGCAGTTCAATCGGGACTAGCTTTCAGGGTGAGCAGTTCTTC.

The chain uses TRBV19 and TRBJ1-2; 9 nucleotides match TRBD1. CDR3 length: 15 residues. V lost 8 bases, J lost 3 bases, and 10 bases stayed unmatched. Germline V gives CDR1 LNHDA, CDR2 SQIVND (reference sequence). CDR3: CASWEQGAKDYGYTF. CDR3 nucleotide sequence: TGTGCCAGTTGGGAACAGGGGGCTAAGGACTATGGCTACACCTTC.

CDR3 DNA sequence: TGTGCCAGCAGTCCCCTCGCGGAGGGACATCAGCCCCAGCATTTT. This translates into CASSPLAEGHQPQHF. The genes are TRBV2 and TRBJ1-5; tentatively, D is TRBD1 (5 bases). Germline CDR1 is SNHLY and CDR2 is FYNNEI. This CDR3 comprises 15 residues. The V gene lost 5 bases and the J gene lost 5 bases, with 16 bases spanning the gap.

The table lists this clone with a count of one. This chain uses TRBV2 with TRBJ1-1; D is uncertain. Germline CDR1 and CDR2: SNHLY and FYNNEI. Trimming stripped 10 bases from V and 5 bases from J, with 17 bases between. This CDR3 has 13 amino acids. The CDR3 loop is CATFPAVGTEAFF. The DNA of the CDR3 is TGTGCCACCTTTCCCGCGGTCGGGACTGAAGCTTTCTTT.